The 27 T cell receptor beta chains below all came from one sample that was sequenced in a study of cytotoxic CD8 clonotypes in ibrutinib-treated CLL. Generated by immunoSEQ multiplex PCR, the TCRdb table keeps only in-frame clones and is missing some. This sample has about 34,000 clones, with roughly two thirds found just once. Sequencing used PBMCs, obtained before ibrutinib treatment. The receptor set was obtained from a human donor with chronic lymphocytic leukemia.

The genes are TRBV6-5 and TRBJ1-1; D might be TRBD1 (6 bases). CDR3 length: 15 amino acids. From germline, CDR1 is MNHEY and CDR2 SVGAGI. V lost 0 bases and J lost 4, with 12 bases in between. CDR3 protein: CASSYSPTGFTEAFF. The CDR3 bases are TGTGCCAGCAGTTACTCCCCGACAGGCTTCACTGAAGCTTTCTTT.

The V and J genes are TRBV9 and TRBJ1-1, with TRBD1 as a possible D gene (5 bases). The CDR3 totals 16 residues. In germline, CDR1 is SGDLS, CDR2 YYNGEE. The V gene lost 0 bases and the J gene lost 0 bases, with 12 bases spanning the gap. The CDR3 DNA follows: TGTGCCAGCAGCGTAGGCTCCGGGGCGTTGAACACTGAAGCTTTCTTT. Translation gives CASSVGSGALNTEAFF.

V usage is TRBV5-1 and J usage is TRBJ2-7; D possibly corresponds to TRBD1 (5 bases). Trimming stripped 4 bases from V and 1 base from J, with 12 bases between. Germline assignment: CDR1 SGHRS and CDR2 YFSETQ. The CDR3 spans 14 residues. The CDR3 DNA sequence: TGCGCCAGCAGCCGTGACAGTTCTTCCTACGAGCAGTACTTC. Translating gives CASSRDSSSYEQYF.

The gene calls are TRBV7-2 and TRBJ2-2; D tentatively reads TRBD1 or TRBD2 (5 bases each). Deletions cut 1 base from V and 4 bases from J, with 10 bases between. Germline V gives CDR1 SGHTA, CDR2 FQGNSA. CDR3 size: 15 residues. As DNA, the CDR3 is TGTGCCAGCAGCTTAGGGGGCAGCGGCACCGGGGAGCTGTTTTTT. It encodes CASSLGGSGTGELFF.

This chain joins TRBV6-5 and TRBJ1-1; D gene unclear. This CDR3 is 15 amino acids long. From germline, CDR1 is MNHEY and CDR2 SVGAGI. V lost 6 bases and J 7 bases, leaving 21 bases between the germline ends. DNA for the CDR3: TGTGCCAGCAGCCGATCTCTTTTAACACCCAGTGAAGCTTTCTTT. Protein sequence: CASSRSLLTPSEAFF.

The J gene is TRBJ2-1, the V gene TRBV2, with 13 nucleotides matching TRBD2. CDR3 length: 18 residues. Germline CDR1 reads SNHLY; CDR2 reads FYNNEI. Trimming took 1 base from V and 4 from J; bases not matched to a gene: 7. CDR3 sequence: CASSEGWTSGSSYNEQFF. Written as DNA, the CDR3 is TGTGCCAGCAGTGAAGGGTGGACTAGCGGGAGTTCATACAATGAGCAGTTCTTC. Variable domain in full (rest from reference TRBV2 and TRBJ2-1): EPEVTQTPSHQVTQMGQEVILRCVPISNHLYFYWYRQILGQKVEFLVSFYNNEISEKSEIFDDQFSVERPDGSNFTLKIRSTKLEDSAMYFCASSEGWTSGSSYNEQFFGPGTRLTVL.

The chain has TRBV30 and TRBJ2-5, with 9 bases identical to TRBD2. This CDR3 spans 14 amino acids. V was pared by 0 bases and J by 1 base, with 0 bases of the junction left unmatched. Per the germline V gene, CDR1 is GTSNPN and CDR2 is SVGIG (reference sequence). DNA for the CDR3: TGTGCCTGGAGTGTACTAGCGGGCCAAGAGACCCAGTACTTC. Encoded protein: CAWSVLAGQETQYF.

The V call is TRBV2, the J call TRBJ2-3; TRBD2 aligns across 10 bases. There are 14 residues in the CDR3. Per germline, CDR1 SNHLY and CDR2 FYNNEI. With 10 bases clipped from V and 4 bases from J, the junction kept 8 bases outside the gene matches. The CDR3 nucleotides read TGTGCCACTACCGGGACTAGCGTATCAGATACGCAGTATTTT. Its translation: CATTGTSVSDTQYF.

The chain uses TRBV7-2 and TRBJ2-1, with 10 bases identical to TRBD1. Trimming removed 2 bases from V and 7 bases from J; junction bases left unmatched: 11. The germline gives CDR1 SGHTA, CDR2 FQGNSA. The CDR3 spans 17 residues. The CDR3, as DNA: TGTGCCAGCAGCTTAATGCTGGGACAGGGGAATACAAATGAGCAGTTCTTC. Translated, it gives CASSLMLGQGNTNEQFF. The full variable domain, with the rest looked up from reference TRBV7-2 and TRBJ2-1, is GAGVSQSPSNKVTEKGKDVELRCDPISGHTALYWYRQSLGQGLEFLIYFQGNSAPDKSGLPSDRFSAERTGGSVSTLTIQRTQQEDSAVYLCASSLMLGQGNTNEQFFGPGTRLTVL.

This sequence joins TRBV9 and TRBJ1-6, with 7 nucleotides matching TRBD1. The CDR3 sequence is 14 residues long. Germline V gene data show CDR1 as SGDLS and CDR2 as YYNGEE. V dropped 3 bases and J dropped 8; count of bases not matched to a gene: 5. CDR3 sequence reads: CASSAGTAYSPLHF. CDR3 nucleotides: TGTGCCAGCAGCGCGGGGACAGCTTATTCACCCCTCCACTTT.

The chain links TRBV27 to TRBJ2-7; 12 nucleotides match TRBD2. The CDR3 is made up of 14 amino acids. Unmatched junction bases numbered 6, after V lost 6 bases and J lost 6 bases. Germline CDR1 MNHEY, CDR2 SMNVEV (reference sequence). The CDR3, as DNA: TGTGCCAGCAGCCCCGGGACTAGCGGGTCCGAGCAGTACTTC. This gives the protein CASSPGTSGSEQYF.

The table lists this clone with a few counts. The CDR3 loop is CASSFGLASSYEQYF. CDR3 coding DNA: TGTGCCAGCAGCTTCGGACTAGCCAGCTCCTACGAGCAGTACTTC. This chain links TRBV7-2 with TRBJ2-7, with 8 bases aligning to TRBD2. V shed 3 bases, J shed 0 bases, and the junction held 4 bases outside the gene matches. The CDR3 extends over 15 amino acids. Per germline, CDR1 SGHTA and CDR2 FQGNSA.

This clone is categorized as medium-sized. The chain carries TRBV7-9 and TRBJ2-7; perhaps D is TRBD1 or TRBD2 (5 bases each). The CDR3 has 15 residues. V shed 1 base and J shed 3 bases, with 13 bases lying between them. The V gene's germline CDR1 is SEHNR and CDR2 FQNEAQ (reference sequence). CDR3 in DNA: TGTGCCAGCAGCTTAGTGGGGACGGGTCACTACGAGCAGTACTTC. Amino acid sequence: CASSLVGTGHYEQYF.

The chain has TRBV28 and TRBJ2-1; possibly TRBD2 for D (7 bases). Germline CDR1 MDHEN, CDR2 SYDVKM. V was trimmed by 6 bases and J by 8 bases, leaving 20 bases between them. CDR3 length equals 15 residues. The CDR3 DNA reads TGTGCCAGCAGCATCCGGGGGGCGTCTCGCGATGAGCAGTTCTTC. Translating gives CASSIRGASRDEQFF.

This clone has a single count. The chain employs TRBV29-1 and TRBJ2-7, with 9 bases aligning to TRBD2. The CDR3 loop spans 22 amino acids. CDR1 SQVTM and CDR2 ANQGSEA come from the germline V gene. V trimming: 0 bases; J trimming: 2 bases; junction bases outside the gene matches: 26. CDR3 coding DNA: TGCAGCGTTGAAGATAGAAACCCTGGACAAGGAAGCGGGACTAGCAGACCCTACGAGCAGTACTTC. This translates into CSVEDRNPGQGSGTSRPYEQYF.

The J gene is TRBJ2-1, the V gene TRBV11-3; 10 bases are a match to TRBD2. The CDR3 loop spans 19 amino acids. V shed 0 bases, J shed 3 bases, and the junction held 11 bases outside the gene matches. The germline gives CDR1 SGHNT, CDR2 YENEEA. CDR3 residues: CASSLERGLARRLYNEQFF. The CDR3 DNA sequence: TGTGCCAGCAGCTTAGAGAGGGGACTAGCGAGACGGCTCTACAATGAGCAGTTCTTC.

The chain carries TRBV6-1 and TRBJ1-2; 9 nucleotides line up with TRBD1. V lost 5 bases, J lost 7 bases, and 11 bases stayed unmatched. Germline V lookup: CDR1 MNHNS, CDR2 SASEGT. The CDR3 totals 15 residues. The CDR3 loop is CASSKRDRVDGGYTF. CDR3 sequence (DNA): TGTGCCAGCAGTAAGAGGGACAGGGTAGACGGTGGCTACACCTTC.

The rearrangement links TRBV27 to TRBJ2-1; 10 bases line up with TRBD1. Germline trimming cut 8 bases from V and 9 bases from J; bases unmatched to any gene: 13. Germline CDR1 is MNHEY and CDR2 is SMNVEV (reference sequence). This CDR3 region has 15 residues. CDR3 nucleotides: TGTGCCAGCGGCAGGAAGACAGGGGGCTTGAGTGAGCAGTTCTTC. Translation gives CASGRKTGGLSEQFF.

In its sample, this clone was seen a few times. This chain joins TRBV4-1 and TRBJ2-7, with D perhaps TRBD1 (6 bases). The CDR3 covers 21 residues. Germline V gene sequence: CDR1 MGHRA, CDR2 YSYEKL. V was clipped by 3 bases and J by 0 bases, with 30 bases between them. The CDR3 DNA follows: TGCGCCAGCAGCCATTCGCCTCCAGAGGGGTGGGGGCTACAGACCTCCTACGAGCAGTACTTC. This encodes CASSHSPPEGWGLQTSYEQYF.

The chain recombines TRBV27 with TRBJ1-5; TRBD1 matches 11 bases. This CDR3 contains 15 residues. Germline values: CDR1 MNHEY, CDR2 SMNVEV (reference sequence). V trimming: 5 bases; J trimming: 4 bases; junction bases outside the gene matches: 4. The CDR3 sequence is CASSPGTGGNQPQHF. The CDR3 bases are TGTGCCAGCAGTCCAGGGACAGGGGGGAATCAGCCCCAGCATTTT.

This rearrangement joins TRBV28 to TRBJ1-5, with D unclear. CDR1 is MDHEN and CDR2 is SYDVKM in the germline V gene. The CDR3 covers 14 residues. V was pared by 3 bases and J by 1 base, with 7 bases between. CDR3 sequence reads: CASSFLGSNQPQHF. The CDR3 DNA is TGTGCCAGCAGTTTTTTGGGCAGCAATCAGCCCCAGCATTTT.

This clone is a singleton in its sample. V is TRBV5-4 and J is TRBJ2-5; 15 bases are shared with TRBD2. The CDR3 is 15 residues long. In germline, CDR1 is SGHNT, CDR2 YYREEE (reference sequence). Trimming took 2 bases from V and 7 from J; bases not matched to a gene: 3. CDR3 sequence (DNA): TGTGCCAGCAGCTTCCAGGGACTAGCGGGGGGGACCCAGTACTTC. It yields the protein CASSFQGLAGGTQYF. Drawing the rest from reference TRBV5-4 and TRBJ2-5, the complete variable domain is ETGVTQSPTHLIKTRGQQVTLRCSSQSGHNTVSWYQQALGQGPQFIFQYYREEENGRGNFPPRFSGLQFPNYSSELNVNALELDDSALYLCASSFQGLAGGTQYFGPGTRLLVL.

The V gene is TRBV5-1, the J gene TRBJ2-3; TRBD1 matches at 9 bases. Germline trimming cut 10 bases from V and 3 bases from J; bases unmatched to any gene: 12. The CDR3 is 15 residues long. CDR1 SGHRS and CDR2 YFSETQ come from the germline V gene. The DNA for the CDR3 is TGCGCCTCTAAGCACAGGGGGCAAGCGACAGATACGCAGTATTTT. Protein sequence: CASKHRGQATDTQYF.

V and J are TRBV7-6 and TRBJ2-7; 13 bases agree with TRBD2. V trimming: 4 bases; J trimming: 2 bases; junction bases outside the gene matches: 2. CDR1 and CDR2 (germline): SGHVS, FNYEAQ. The CDR3 sequence is 15 residues long. The CDR3, as DNA: TGTGCCAGCAGCTCTACTAGCGGGGGGGCCTACGAGCAGTACTTC. Translation gives CASSSTSGGAYEQYF.

The chain uses TRBV9 and TRBJ1-2, with a possible D match to TRBD1 (6 bases). Germline V gene data show CDR1 as SGDLS and CDR2 as YYNGEE. The CDR3 is 13 amino acids. V lost 0 bases to trimming and J lost 3 bases, with 6 bases between them. The CDR3 nucleotides are TGTGCCAGCAGCGTAGGGACAGACTATGGCTACACCTTC. The encoded protein is CASSVGTDYGYTF.

V is TRBV19 and J is TRBJ2-3; maybe TRBD1 (6 bases). Germline V gene sequence: CDR1 LNHDA, CDR2 SQIVND (reference sequence). The CDR3 is 14 amino acids. V shed 6 bases and J shed 4 bases, with 14 bases lying between them. The CDR3 DNA sequence: TGTGCCAGTAGCATACAGGGTCCTGCAGATACGCAGTATTTT. Translating gives CASSIQGPADTQYF.

The chain carries TRBV27 and TRBJ1-5; the D gene is possibly TRBD1 (5 bases). The CDR3 is 15 amino acids. From germline, CDR1 is MNHEY and CDR2 SMNVEV (reference sequence). V lost 3 bases and J lost 1, with 10 bases in between. CDR3 DNA: TGTGCCAGCAGTTTGGAGGGGAGGAGCAATCAGCCCCAGCATTTT. Its translation: CASSLEGRSNQPQHF.